These T cell receptor beta chains were read from a single sample in a study of response to subunit inactivated influenza vaccine. TCRdb redid the calling of the RT-PCR reads with MiXCR, one entry per CDR3 protein. The table includes just under 250,000 distinct CDR3 sequences, 12% detected once. The sequencing here drew on non-naive T cells sorted from PBMCs, taken around 14 days before vaccination. The receptors here all came from a man aged 50 to 60 who received an inactivated influenza vaccine. The CDR3 runs from the conserved cysteine through the conserved F or W. A D gene is named only where the DNA matches it firmly. Clone sizes are given selectively: once, few, many, or a class where the clone is expanded.

many,TRBV6-2/TRBV6-3,13,TRBJ1-2,TRBD1,TGTGCCAGCAGTTACGGGGACAGCTATGGCTACACCTTC,CASSYGDSYGYTF
few,TRBV20-1,15,TRBJ2-7,-,TGCAGTGCTAGTGCAACCGTGACATCCTCCTACGAGCAGTACTTC,CSASATVTSSYEQYF
many,TRBV20-1,14,TRBJ2-5,TRBD2,TGCAGTGCTAGTCCCAGCGGGGGGCCTGGGACCCAGTACTTC,CSASPSGGPGTQYF
many,TRBV6-5,14,TRBJ1-3,-,TGTGCCAGCAGTTACGGGACTTCTGGAAACACCATATATTTT,CASSYGTSGNTIYF
-,TRBV20-1,15,TRBJ2-1,-,TGCAGTGCTAGGGAGGAGGGAACCCTGTACAATGAGCAGTTCTTC,CSAREEGTLYNEQFF
-,TRBV20-1,15,TRBJ2-7,TRBD1,TGCAGTGCTGGAGACTCGGGACAGGGAACCTACGAGCAGTACTTC,CSAGDSGQGTYEQYF
-,TRBV3-1,14,TRBJ2-7,TRBD2,TGTGCCAGCGGAAGGGCTAGCGGGGTCTACGAGCAGTACTTC,CASGRASGVYEQYF
-,TRBV10-3,13,TRBJ1-5,-,TGTGCCACCCGACAGGCGGTCAATCAGCCCCAGCATTTT,CATRQAVNQPQHF
-,TRBV2,11,TRBJ2-3,-,TGTGCCAGCAGGAGTTCAGATACGCAGTATTTT,CASRSSDTQYF
many,TRBV7-9,16,TRBJ2-1,TRBD2,TGTGCCAGCAGCTTGCGGACTAGCGGGAGAAGCAATGAGCAGTTCTTC,CASSLRTSGRSNEQFF
many,TRBV5-1,16,TRBJ1-6,TRBD1,TGCGCCAGCAGCCTAAAATCGACAGGGGGCAATTCACCCCTCCACTTT,CASSLKSTGGNSPLHF
many,TRBV12-3/TRBV12-4,14,TRBJ2-1,-,TGTGCCAGCAGCCGCCTTGGGTTATACAATGAGCAGTTCTTC,CASSRLGLYNEQFF
few,TRBV7-9,15,TRBJ1-2,-,TGTGCCAGCAGCTTAAGCAGGGGCGGAGGGTATGGCTACACCTTC,CASSLSRGGGYGYTF
many,TRBV12-3/TRBV12-4,12,TRBJ2-3,-,TGTGCCAGCAGTTTTGGTGGAGATACGCAGTATTTT,CASSFGGDTQYF
few,TRBV4-3,15,TRBJ1-1,-,TGCGCCAGCAGCCAAGATATTGGGTTCAACACTGAAGCTTTCTTT,CASSQDIGFNTEAFF
few,TRBV4-1,14,TRBJ2-1,-,TGCGCCAGCAGGGACGAGAGGGGGAGGGATGAGCAGTTCTTC,CASRDERGRDEQFF
many,TRBV9,13,TRBJ2-2,-,TGTGCCAGCAGCGTAGAGGGGGCCGGGGAGCTGTTTTTT,CASSVEGAGELFF
many,TRBV6-2/TRBV6-3,13,TRBJ1-1,-,TGTGCCAGCAGTTACTCGAATGGAGTGGGAGCTTTCTTT,CASSYSNGVGAFF
few,TRBV27,14,TRBJ2-7,-,TGTGCCAGCGGCTGGTACAGGGCCCCCTACGAGCAGTACTTC,CASGWYRAPYEQYF
few,TRBV12-3/TRBV12-4,14,TRBJ2-7,-,TGTGCCAGCAGTTTAAGTTGGCTGTCCTACGAGCAGTACTTC,CASSLSWLSYEQYF
few,TRBV7-9,17,TRBJ2-2,-,TGTGCCAGCAGCCCCCTGGGTGGGGTTCAGAACACCGGGGAGCTGTTTTTT,CASSPLGGVQNTGELFF
-,TRBV7-2,16,TRBJ2-5,TRBD2,TGTGCCAGCAGCTTAGCTGCGGGGGGGAGGGGAGAGACCCAGTACTTC,CASSLAAGGRGETQYF
few,TRBV7-9,13,TRBJ1-1,-,TGTGCCAGCAGCACGGACTCCTACACTGAAGCTTTCTTT,CASSTDSYTEAFF
-,TRBV20-1,12,TRBJ2-7,-,TGCAGTGCTGGGGGCACAACCTACGAGCAGTACTTC,CSAGGTTYEQYF
few,TRBV10-3,14,TRBJ1-5,TRBD1,TGTGCCATCAGTGTTGGGACAGACAATCAGCCCCAGCATTTT,CAISVGTDNQPQHF
many,TRBV5-1,14,TRBJ1-2,TRBD1,TGCGCCAGCAGTCCGGGACAGGGTAGCTATGGCTACACCTTC,CASSPGQGSYGYTF
many,TRBV12-3/TRBV12-4,13,TRBJ2-1,-,TGTGCCAGCAGGCGAGGCACGGTAAGAGAGCAGTTCTTC,CASRRGTVREQFF
-,TRBV28,15,TRBJ1-1,-,TGTGCCAGCATCGGCAGGGCGGATGGGAACACTGAAGCTTTCTTT,CASIGRADGNTEAFF
-,TRBV29-1,15,TRBJ2-1,-,TGCAGCGTGGGATTATATCCGAGCTCCTACAATGAGCAGTTCTTC,CSVGLYPSSYNEQFF
many,TRBV7-8,15,TRBJ1-5,TRBD1,TGTGCCAGCAGCTACGGACAAAATTCAGGGGGCCGGCAGCATTTT,CASSYGQNSGGRQHF
many,TRBV12-3/TRBV12-4,13,TRBJ2-2,-,TGTGCCAGCAGTTTATCTTACACCGGGGAGCTGTTTTTT,CASSLSYTGELFF
many,TRBV12-3/TRBV12-4,15,TRBJ1-5,TRBD1,TGTGCCAGCAGTTTCCAGGGGGAAAGCAATCAGCCCCAGCATTTT,CASSFQGESNQPQHF
many,TRBV20-1,13,TRBJ1-1,-,TGCAGTCCGCGTGGCAGGGGGAACACTGAAGCTTTCTTT,CSPRGRGNTEAFF
once,TRBV6-5,12,TRBJ1-2,-,TGTGCCAGCAGTTACCAGGGGCTCGGCTACACCTTC,CASSYQGLGYTF
few,TRBV6-1,13,TRBJ1-2,-,TGTGCCAGCAGTGAAGAGTTTAACTATGGCTACACCTTC,CASSEEFNYGYTF
few,TRBV20-1,14,TRBJ2-7,-,TGCAGTGCTAACCCTCCGGGACACCGACCGGAGCAGTACTTC,CSANPPGHRPEQYF
-,TRBV5-6,14,TRBJ1-1,-,TGTGCCAGCAGCTTATACAGAAAGAACACTGAAGCTTTCTTT,CASSLYRKNTEAFF
many,TRBV5-6,13,TRBJ2-7,-,TGTGCCAGCAGCTGGACCGGGAACTACGAGCAGTACTTC,CASSWTGNYEQYF
few,TRBV5-1,19,TRBJ2-5,TRBD2,TGCGCCAGCAGCTTGGGTTTCCTAGCGGGGGGTCAGTACCAAGAGACCCAGTACTTC,CASSLGFLAGGQYQETQYF
few,TRBV20-1,14,TRBJ2-1,-,TGCAGTGCACCTACTCGCGGGGTGGTCGATGAGCAGTTCTTC,CSAPTRGVVDEQFF
-,TRBV13,16,TRBJ2-1,TRBD2,TGTGCCAGCAGCTTATGGGGGACTAGCGGGAAGAATGAGCAGTTCTTC,CASSLWGTSGKNEQFF
few,TRBV7-6,15,TRBJ2-1,-,TGTGCCAGCACCCCGCAGGAGAGCTCCTACAATGAGCAGTTCTTC,CASTPQESSYNEQFF
-,TRBV29-1,13,TRBJ2-1,-,TGCAGCGTGGTTAGGGACTCGATTAATGAGCAGTTCTTC,CSVVRDSINEQFF
many,TRBV7-9,13,TRBJ2-7,-,TGTGCCAGCAGCCTGGACCCGGGTCACGAGCAGTACTTC,CASSLDPGHEQYF
few,TRBV29-1,12,TRBJ2-3,-,TGCAGCGTTCACAGGCTCACAGATACGCAGTATTTT,CSVHRLTDTQYF
-,TRBV5-6,16,TRBJ2-1,-,TGTGCCAGCAGCTTGGCCCGGGACATTACCTACAATGAGCAGTTCTTC,CASSLARDITYNEQFF
few,TRBV5-1,15,TRBJ1-2,-,TGCGCCAGCAGCTTGGTAGCGGGGGCGCTGGGAGGCTACACCTTC,CASSLVAGALGGYTF
many,TRBV2,12,TRBJ1-5,-,TGTGCCAGCAGTGCTGGGAATCAGCCCCAGCATTTT,CASSAGNQPQHF
-,TRBV2,14,TRBJ1-6,-,TGTGCCAGCAGTGAAGACAGCCTAGTGTCGGTCCTCCACTTT,CASSEDSLVSVLHF
many,TRBV4-3,15,TRBJ1-3,TRBD1,TGCGCCAGCAGCCCAGAGGGGGCTGGTGGAAACACCATATATTTT,CASSPEGAGGNTIYF
-,TRBV20-1,11,TRBJ2-5,-,TGCAGTGCCAGTCACCAAGAGACCCAGTACTTC,CSASHQETQYF
-,TRBV18,12,TRBJ2-7,-,TGTGCCAGCTCAGACGGAACCTACGAGCAGTACTTC,CASSDGTYEQYF
-,TRBV7-2,14,TRBJ1-1,-,TGTGCCAGCAGCTCCCTGGGCAGTGTCACTGAAGCTTTCTTT,CASSSLGSVTEAFF
-,TRBV28,16,TRBJ1-2,TRBD1,TGTGCCAGCAGTTTACGGACAGGGGGAGCTAGCTATGGCTACACCTTC,CASSLRTGGASYGYTF